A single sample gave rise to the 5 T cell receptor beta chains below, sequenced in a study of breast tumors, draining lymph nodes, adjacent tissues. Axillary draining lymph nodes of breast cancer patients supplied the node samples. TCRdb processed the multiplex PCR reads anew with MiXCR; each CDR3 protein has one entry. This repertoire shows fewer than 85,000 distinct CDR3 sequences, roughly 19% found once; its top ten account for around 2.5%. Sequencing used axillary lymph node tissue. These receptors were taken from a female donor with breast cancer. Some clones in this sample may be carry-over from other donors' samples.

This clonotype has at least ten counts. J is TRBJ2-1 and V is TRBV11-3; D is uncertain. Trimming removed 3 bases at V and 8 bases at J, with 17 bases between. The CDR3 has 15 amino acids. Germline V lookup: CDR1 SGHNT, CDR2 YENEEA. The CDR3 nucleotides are TGTGCCAGCAGCTTCCAACCCCCCTACAACGATGAGCAGTTCTTC. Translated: CASSFQPPYNDEQFF. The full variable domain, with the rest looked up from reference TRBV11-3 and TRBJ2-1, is EAGVVQSPRYKIIEKKQPVAFWCNPISGHNTLYWYLQNLGQGPELLIRYENEEAVDDSQLPKDRFSAERLKGVDSTLKIQPAELGDSAVYLCASSFQPPYNDEQFFGPGTRLTVL.

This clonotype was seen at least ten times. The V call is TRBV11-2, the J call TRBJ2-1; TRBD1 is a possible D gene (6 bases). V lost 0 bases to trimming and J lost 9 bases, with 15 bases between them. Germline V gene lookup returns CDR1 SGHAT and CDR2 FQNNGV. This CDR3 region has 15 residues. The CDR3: CASSLDRDKAFEQFF. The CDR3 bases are TGTGCCAGCAGCTTAGATCGGGACAAAGCTTTTGAGCAGTTCTTC.

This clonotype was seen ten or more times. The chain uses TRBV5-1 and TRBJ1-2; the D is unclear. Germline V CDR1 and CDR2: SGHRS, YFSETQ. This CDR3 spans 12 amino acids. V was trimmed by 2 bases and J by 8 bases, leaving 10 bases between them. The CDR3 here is CASSFDRRGYTF. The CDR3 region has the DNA TGCGCCAGCAGCTTCGACCGGAGAGGCTACACCTTC.

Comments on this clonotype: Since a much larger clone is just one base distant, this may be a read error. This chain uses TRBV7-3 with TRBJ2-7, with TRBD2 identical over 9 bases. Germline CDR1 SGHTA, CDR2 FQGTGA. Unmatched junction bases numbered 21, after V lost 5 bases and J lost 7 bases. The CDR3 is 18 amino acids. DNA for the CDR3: TGTGCCAGCAGCCCTAGGGGGGCGGGAGGGCCGGGATACAATGAGCAGTACTTC. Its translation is CASSPRGAGGPGYNEQYF.

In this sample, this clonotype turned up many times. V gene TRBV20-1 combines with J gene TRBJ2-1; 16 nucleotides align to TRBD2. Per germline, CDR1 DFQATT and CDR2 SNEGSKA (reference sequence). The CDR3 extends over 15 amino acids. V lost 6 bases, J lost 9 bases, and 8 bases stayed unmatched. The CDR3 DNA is TGCAGTGCCCGGGGACTAGCGGGAGGGCCGTCTGAGCAGTTCTTC. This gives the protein CSARGLAGGPSEQFF.